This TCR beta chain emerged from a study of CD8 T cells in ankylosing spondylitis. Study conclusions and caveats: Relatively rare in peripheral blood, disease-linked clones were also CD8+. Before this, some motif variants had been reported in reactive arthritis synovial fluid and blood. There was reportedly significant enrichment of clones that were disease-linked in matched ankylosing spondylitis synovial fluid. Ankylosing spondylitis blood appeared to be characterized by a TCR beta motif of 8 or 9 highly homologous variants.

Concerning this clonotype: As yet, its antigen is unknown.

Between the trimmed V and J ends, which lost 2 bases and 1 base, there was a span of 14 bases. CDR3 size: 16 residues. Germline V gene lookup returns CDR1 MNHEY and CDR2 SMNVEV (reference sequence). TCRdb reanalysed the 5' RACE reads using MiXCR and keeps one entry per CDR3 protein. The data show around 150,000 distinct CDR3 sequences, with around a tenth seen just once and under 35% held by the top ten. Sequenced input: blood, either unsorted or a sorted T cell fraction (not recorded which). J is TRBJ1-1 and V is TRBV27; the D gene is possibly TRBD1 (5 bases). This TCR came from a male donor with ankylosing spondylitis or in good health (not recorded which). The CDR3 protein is CASSLPRTRRNTEAFF. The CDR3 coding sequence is TGTGCCAGCAGTTTACCCCGGACACGGCGGAACACTGAAGCTTTCTTT.